One and the same sample provided the 4 T cell receptor beta chains below, sequenced in a study of cytomegalovirus exposure and HLA in healthy donors. PCR was performed using 60 Vbeta and 13 Jbeta primers. Using immunoSEQ multiplex PCR, the repertoire was profiled, and TCRdb retains in-frame clones only, with some absent. The data show some 110,000 clones, over 70% seen once. The sample comprised PBMCs. The source of these receptors is a woman in her forties or fifties in good health and CMV-seropositive.

This chain joins TRBV5-4 and TRBJ1-3, with 10 bases aligning to TRBD1. The germline V gene has CDR1 SGHNT and CDR2 YYREEE (reference sequence). This CDR3 comprises 16 residues. The J segment lost 4 bases and the V segment lost 2 bases, leaving 6 bases of the junction unmatched. CDR3 DNA sequence: TGTGCCAGCAGCTTCCGACAGGGGGCTTACGGAAACACCATATATTTT. Translating gives CASSFRQGAYGNTIYF.

This clone has more than one count but fewer than ten. The chain couples TRBV5-1 to TRBJ1-1; D remains ambiguous. Germline values: CDR1 SGHRS, CDR2 YFSETQ. The CDR3 loop spans 15 amino acids. V lost 1 base, J lost 0 bases, and 10 bases lay in between. The CDR3 sequence: CASSLTDNMNTEAFF. The CDR3 DNA reads TGCGCCAGCAGCTTGACAGATAACATGAACACTGAAGCTTTCTTT.

This rearrangement joins TRBV11-3 to TRBJ2-5, with D hard to call. V was pared by 5 bases and J by 4 bases, with 11 bases between. CDR3 size: 13 residues. Germline CDR1 reads SGHNT; CDR2 reads YENEEA. The CDR3 DNA reads as TGTGCCAGCAGCCCGCCGGGTATAGAGACCCAGTACTTC. Residues: CASSPPGIETQYF.

The rearrangement links TRBV6-1 to TRBJ2-1; 9 positions agree with TRBD2. Germline V gene sequence: CDR1 MNHNS, CDR2 SASEGT. V lost 8 bases to trimming and J lost 6 bases; unmatched junction nucleotides: 11. This CDR3 is built from 15 residues. DNA of the CDR3: TGTGCCAGCCGATATGGGAGCGGGAGGTTCAATGAGCAGTTCTTC. This gives the protein CASRYGSGRFNEQFF.